Sequencing of this T cell receptor (beta chain) was carried out in a study of T cell responses to AZD1222 COVID-19 vaccine. Germline V lookup: CDR1 MDHEN, CDR2 SYDVKM. The CDR3 length is 14 residues. Trimming took 3 bases from V and 2 from J, leaving 8 bases between them. Sequenced by immunoSEQ multiplex PCR; TCRdb stores in-frame clones only, minus some. The table has around 120,000 clones, around 94% seen once. This clonotype was sampled from an adult in good health. The source was peripheral blood, collected on day 0 of AZD1222 vaccination. The genes are TRBV28 and TRBJ1-3; weak D call: TRBD1 (5 bases). The CDR3 DNA follows: TGTGCCAGCAGTTTTCCAGGGACTGGAAACACCATATATTTT. Translated: CASSFPGTGNTIYF.